This is a list of T cell receptor beta chains from one sample in a study of shared clonotypes between healthy human individuals. Method: immunoSEQ multiplex PCR; TCRdb's copy keeps in-frame clones and lacks some. The table lists hundreds of thousands of clones, about 95% of them singletons. Sequenced input: naive CD8+ T cells sorted from blood. The origin of the receptors is a young woman in good health. The CDR3 runs from the conserved cysteine through the conserved F or W. The D gene is left open where the match is weak.

d_gene,v_gene,j_gene,CDR3aa
.,TRBV11-3,TRBJ2-1,CASSPGPGDTGSYNEQFF
.,TRBV7-2,TRBJ2-1,CASSLAGGQAASRGNEQFF
.,TRBV5-4,TRBJ2-3,CASSFQTDTQYF
.,TRBV27,TRBJ2-1,CASSLAYSIPYNEQFF
.,TRBV9,TRBJ2-3,CASSDRPTYSTDTQYF
.,TRBV28,TRBJ2-2,CASLTSRWANTGELFF
.,TRBV28,TRBJ2-3,CASSPSGTDTQYF
.,TRBV30,TRBJ1-6,CAQGTPSPLHF
TRBD2,TRBV19,TRBJ2-7,CASRPASGSYEQYF
.,TRBV28,TRBJ1-1,CASSPRGGVGTEAFF
.,TRBV21-1,TRBJ2-1,CASSKASGSYNEQFF
.,TRBV27,TRBJ2-1,CASGGAPYYNEQFF
.,TRBV4-1,TRBJ1-3,CASSRPGNTIYF
.,TRBV10-2,TRBJ2-7,CASSEGLSPNEQYF
TRBD1,TRBV29-1,TRBJ1-1,CSVDRGQIEAFF
TRBD2,TRBV29-1,TRBJ2-1,CSVVSGRASNEQFF
.,TRBV9,TRBJ1-5,CASSVWATNQPQHF
.,TRBV5-1,TRBJ2-3,CASSSGQPDTQYF
.,TRBV7-2,TRBJ2-7,CASSLTPDYSYEQYF
TRBD1,TRBV19,TRBJ1-1,CASSIVGQGGTEAFF
.,TRBV11-2,TRBJ2-1,CASSLSRTGYNEQFF
.,TRBV9,TRBJ2-1,CASSVFTYNEQFF
TRBD2,TRBV30,TRBJ2-5,CAWSVRLAGAETQYF
.,TRBV19,TRBJ2-3,CASSLGDTDTQYF
TRBD2,TRBV14,TRBJ2-7,CASSQRGRANEQYF
TRBD2,TRBV6-5,TRBJ2-5,CASSFLAGAPQETQYF